Listed here are 2 T cell receptor beta chains from one sample, sequenced in a study of T-cell memory formation after mild COVID-19. TCRdb reanalysed the 5' RACE reads using MiXCR and keeps one entry per CDR3 protein. The sample yields 350,000 to 500,000 distinct CDR3 sequences, roughly a quarter seen once. Sequencing input: PBMCs or a T cell subset sorted from them (not recorded which). Receptors were obtained from an adult woman who had mild COVID-19 (a few samples of this study predate the infection). Cell type and time point are not known.

The chain has TRBV27 and TRBJ2-1; D gene unclear. Germline V gene data show CDR1 as MNHEY and CDR2 as SMNVEV (reference sequence). The CDR3 sequence is 15 residues long. V was clipped by 8 bases and J by 2 bases, with 16 bases between them. The CDR3 sequence: CASRLAGPPYNEQFF. CDR3 sequence (DNA): TGTGCCAGCCGCTTAGCAGGTCCCCCCTACAATGAGCAGTTCTTC.

This sequence joins TRBV7-2 and TRBJ2-1; perhaps TRBD2 as D (6 bases). Looked up from germline, CDR1 is SGHTA and CDR2 is FQGNSA. The CDR3 has 18 amino acids. Trimming took off 7 bases at V and 7 bases at J, with 29 bases between the two ends. CDR3 sequence reads: CASTSGGMVAPLGNEQFF. CDR3 sequence (DNA): TGTGCCAGCACCTCTGGCGGGATGGTAGCTCCATTGGGGAATGAGCAGTTCTTC. The whole variable domain, remainder taken from reference TRBV7-2 and TRBJ2-1, is GAGVSQSPSNKVTEKGKDVELRCDPISGHTALYWYRQSLGQGLEFLIYFQGNSAPDKSGLPSDRFSAERTGGSVSTLTIQRTQQEDSAVYLCASTSGGMVAPLGNEQFFGPGTRLTVL.